One sample yielded the 21 T cell receptor beta chains listed below, sequenced in a study of shared clonotypes between healthy human individuals. Only in-frame clones appear in the TCRdb table, and some are missing; sequencing was by immunoSEQ multiplex PCR. The sample includes over a million clones, more than 65% seen only once; the top ten take approximately 1.5%. Source material: memory CD4+ T cells sorted from blood. The subset here: CD45RA-negative fraction. These receptors came from a man younger than 35 in good health.

The V gene is TRBV6-5, the J gene TRBJ1-5, with 8 bases fitting TRBD1. Germline assignment: CDR1 MNHEY and CDR2 SVGAGI. The ends lost 4 bases at V and 7 bases at J; junction bases unmatched: 6. The CDR3 has 14 residues. DNA for the CDR3: TGTGCCAGCAGTTGGACAGGGTTCAACCAGCCCCAGCATTTT. Amino acid sequence: CASSWTGFNQPQHF.

The rearrangement links TRBV6-1 to TRBJ2-2; a weak D match, TRBD2 (5 bases). The V gene's germline CDR1 is MNHNS and CDR2 SASEGT. The CDR3 length is 15 residues. Trimming pared 4 bases from V and 3 bases from J, leaving 12 bases between. The CDR3 spells CASSGGPGDTGELFF. The CDR3, as DNA: TGTGCCAGCAGTGGGGGTCCCGGGGACACCGGGGAGCTGTTTTTT.

This clone occurred a few times. The rearrangement joins TRBV5-5 to TRBJ1-2; D gene ambiguous. Trimming took off 0 bases at V and 4 bases at J, with 13 bases between the two ends. This CDR3 is 15 amino acids long. Germline V gene lookup returns CDR1 SGHKS and CDR2 YYEKEE (reference sequence). Written as DNA, the CDR3 is TGTGCCAGCAGCTTGGCCTTGGGAGCTCCCTATGGCTACACCTTC. It is translated as CASSLALGAPYGYTF.

The chain is built from TRBV25-1 and TRBJ1-4; 10 nucleotides align to TRBD1. The CDR3 contains 15 residues. V was pared by 4 bases and J by 8 bases, with 7 bases of the junction left unmatched. Germline V CDR1 and CDR2: MGHDK, SYGVNS. In DNA form, the CDR3 reads TGTGCCAGCAGTGGCCCCGGGACAGGGGAAGAAAAACTGTTTTTT. Translated, it gives CASSGPGTGEEKLFF.

V is TRBV19 and J is TRBJ1-6; D is ambiguous. Germline V gene data show CDR1 as LNHDA and CDR2 as SQIVND (reference sequence). This CDR3 comprises 12 residues. Trimming pared 6 bases from V and 13 bases from J, leaving 13 bases between. The CDR3 bases are TGTGCCAGTAGGGGAGGTTCGGCGCCCCTCCACTTT. Translation: CASRGGSAPLHF.

The chain uses TRBV4-1 and TRBJ2-1; no clear D gene. This CDR3 contains 18 residues. V was cut by 0 bases and J by 0 bases, with 15 bases left in between. Germline values: CDR1 MGHRA, CDR2 YSYEKL. The CDR3 DNA follows: TGCGCCAGCAGCCAAGACTCGCTTCGGCTGGTCTCCTACAATGAGCAGTTCTTC. Its protein is CASSQDSLRLVSYNEQFF.

Comments on this clone: Other DNA sequences of this sample code for an identical CDR3. The V call is TRBV18, the J call TRBJ1-1; unclear D gene. Germline V lookup: CDR1 KGHSH, CDR2 LQKENI. Trimming removed 2 bases from V and 0 bases from J, with 4 bases in between. This CDR3 has 13 amino acids. CDR3 coding DNA: TGTGCCAGCTCACCAAACCTGAACACTGAAGCTTTCTTT. It is translated as CASSPNLNTEAFF.

This rearrangement joins TRBV7-3 to TRBJ2-2; 7 bases fit TRBD1. Per the germline V gene, CDR1 is SGHTA and CDR2 is FQGTGA. The CDR3 is made up of 16 amino acids. V trimming: 6 bases; J trimming: 0 bases; junction bases outside the gene matches: 7. CDR3 amino acids: CASRGPGQPNTGELFF. The CDR3 DNA is TGTGCCAGCAGGGGACCGGGACAGCCGAACACCGGGGAGCTGTTTTTT.

Turning to this clone: The sample holds other DNA sequences that translate to the same CDR3. This sequence joins TRBV27 and TRBJ2-7; either TRBD1 or TRBD2 may fit D (6 bases each). CDR3 size: 15 residues. V was pared by 2 bases and J by 0 bases, with 11 bases between. Germline V gives CDR1 MNHEY, CDR2 SMNVEV (reference sequence). CDR3 in amino acids: CASSLREGGSYEQYF. The CDR3 nucleotides read TGTGCCAGCAGTTTACGTGAGGGGGGCTCCTACGAGCAGTACTTC.

V and J are TRBV30 and TRBJ2-3, with 10 nucleotides matching TRBD1. The germline V gene encodes CDR1 GTSNPN and CDR2 SVGIG (reference sequence). The CDR3 is 14 amino acids. Germline trimming cut 2 bases from V and 6 bases from J; bases unmatched to any gene: 5. The DNA of the CDR3 is TGTGCCTGGAGTCAGGGACAGGGGATGGATACGCAGTATTTT. Its translation is CAWSQGQGMDTQYF. Drawing the rest from reference TRBV30 and TRBJ2-3, the complete variable domain is SQTIHQWPATLVQPVGSPLSLECTVEGTSNPNLYWYRQAAGRGLQLLFYSVGIGQISSEVPQNLSASRPQDRQFILSSKKLLLSDSGFYLCAWSQGQGMDTQYFGPGTRLTVL.

The rearrangement joins TRBV4-1 to TRBJ2-5, with TRBD2 matching 8 bases. J gave up 4 bases and V 4 bases, and 11 bases lay outside the gene matches. The CDR3 has 16 amino acids. Germline V gene lookup returns CDR1 MGHRA and CDR2 YSYEKL. The CDR3 spells CASSPRAGGIGETQYF. The CDR3 coding sequence is TGCGCCAGCAGCCCCCGGGCGGGGGGTATTGGAGAGACCCAGTACTTC.

This clone has only one observation. The V gene is TRBV7-9, the J gene TRBJ2-3; possible D gene TRBD1, 6 bases. The germline V and J ends were trimmed by 4 bases and 6 bases, with 17 bases remaining between them. CDR1 SEHNR and CDR2 FQNEAQ come from the germline V gene (reference sequence). This CDR3 is 15 amino acids long. The CDR3 sequence is CASSSRDRRGDTQYF. CDR3 bases: TGTGCCAGCAGCTCTCGAGACAGGCGAGGGGATACGCAGTATTTT.

The J gene is TRBJ1-2, the V gene TRBV14; perhaps TRBD1 as D (6 bases). Germline CDR1 reads SGHDN; CDR2 reads FVKESK. V lost 6 bases and J lost 4, with 12 bases in between. The CDR3 has 13 amino acids. Here the CDR3 reads CASREQGSYGYTF. The DNA for the CDR3 is TGTGCCAGCAGGGAACAGGGCAGCTATGGCTACACCTTC.

CDR3 sequence (DNA): TGCGCCAGCAGCTTTCTAGGATACTACAATGAGCAGTTCTTC. It translates to CASSFLGYYNEQFF. V and J are TRBV5-1 and TRBJ2-1; no firm D call. The V end lost 2 bases, the J end lost 3 bases, and 9 bases lay between the germline ends. The CDR3 is 14 amino acids. Germline-derived CDR1 and CDR2 are SGHRS and YFSETQ.

V usage is TRBV6-6 and J usage is TRBJ1-2; no definite D call. This CDR3 spans 11 amino acids. Per the germline V gene, CDR1 is MNHNY and CDR2 is SVGAGI (reference sequence). V was trimmed by 5 bases and J by 6 bases, leaving 7 bases between them. CDR3 protein: CASSPGHGYTF. The CDR3 nucleotides read TGTGCCAGCAGTCCCGGCCATGGCTACACCTTC.

Of note for this clone: The same CDR3 can be traced to other DNA sequences in this sample. The rearrangement links TRBV19 to TRBJ2-7, with 9 bases that match TRBD1. The CDR3 runs to 14 residues. Germline loops: CDR1 LNHDA, CDR2 SQIVND (reference sequence). With V trimmed by 3 bases and J by 5 bases, 5 bases remained unmatched. The CDR3 nucleotides are TGTGCCAGTAGTATCCCGGACAGGGGCCACGAGCAGTACTTC. Encoded protein: CASSIPDRGHEQYF.

This clone was recorded at least ten times. J is TRBJ2-3 and V is TRBV7-2, with D hard to call. Germline CDR1 SGHTA, CDR2 FQGNSA. The CDR3 consists of 14 residues. V lost 3 bases and J lost 5, with 12 bases in between. The CDR3 sequence is CASSFGISGDTQYF. CDR3 DNA: TGTGCCAGCAGCTTTGGGATTAGTGGAGATACGCAGTATTTT.

The rearrangement joins TRBV9 to TRBJ2-2, with 7 nucleotides matching TRBD1. Trimming removed 0 bases from V and 3 bases from J; junction bases left unmatched: 11. CDR3 length: 18 residues. Germline-derived CDR1 and CDR2 are SGDLS and YYNGEE. The CDR3 spells CASSVEATGVYDTGELFF. The DNA for the CDR3 is TGTGCCAGCAGCGTAGAGGCCACAGGGGTCTACGACACCGGGGAGCTGTTTTTT.

The chain uses TRBV19 and TRBJ1-3; 7 positions agree with TRBD1. This CDR3 has 14 amino acids. V shed 5 bases, J shed 9 bases, and the junction held 10 bases outside the gene matches. Germline loops: CDR1 LNHDA, CDR2 SQIVND (reference sequence). The CDR3 region has the DNA TGTGCCAGTAGTCGAACAGGGGAGTTTGCCACCATATATTTT. This sequence encodes CASSRTGEFATIYF. The variable domain in full, with the rest retrieved from reference TRBV19 and TRBJ1-3, is DGGITQSPKYLFRKEGQNVTLSCEQNLNHDAMYWYRQDPGQGLRLIYYSQIVNDFQKGDIAEGYSVSREKKESFPLTVTSAQKNPTAFYLCASSRTGEFATIYFGEGSWLTVV.

The V call is TRBV18, the J call TRBJ1-1; tentatively, D is TRBD1 (5 bases). CDR3 length: 15 amino acids. CDR1 and CDR2 (germline): KGHSH, LQKENI. V was shortened by 4 bases and J by 4 bases, with 16 bases between the two germline ends. The CDR3 nucleotides are TGTGCCAGCTCACTCAAAGCCAGGGCGGCCACTGAAGCTTTCTTT. This encodes CASSLKARAATEAFF.

This chain connects TRBV6-5 to TRBJ2-5; 8 positions match TRBD1. Per germline, CDR1 MNHEY and CDR2 SVGAGI. After removal of 4 bases from V and 9 bases from J, the junction contained 10 bases not matched to a gene. The CDR3 is 14 amino acids. The DNA for the CDR3 is TGTGCCAGCAGTTTCGGACAGGGCCCATCGGCCCAGTACTTC. It encodes CASSFGQGPSAQYF.